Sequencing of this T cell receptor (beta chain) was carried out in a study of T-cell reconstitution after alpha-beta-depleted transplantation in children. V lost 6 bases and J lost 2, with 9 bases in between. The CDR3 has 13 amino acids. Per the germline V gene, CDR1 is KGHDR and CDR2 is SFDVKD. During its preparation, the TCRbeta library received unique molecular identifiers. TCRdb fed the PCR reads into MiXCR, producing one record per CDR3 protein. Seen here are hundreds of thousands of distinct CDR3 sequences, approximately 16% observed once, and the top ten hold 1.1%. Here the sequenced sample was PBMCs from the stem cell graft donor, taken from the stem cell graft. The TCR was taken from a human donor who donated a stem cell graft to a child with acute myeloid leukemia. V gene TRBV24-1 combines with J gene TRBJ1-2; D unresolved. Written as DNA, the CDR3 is TGTGCCACCAGTCCGGCGGAGAACTATGGCTACACCTTC. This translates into CATSPAENYGYTF.